Shown below are 29 T cell receptor beta chains from a single sample sequenced in a study of blood T cells in healthy people across ages. Alongside a J-beta primer mix, a sample-barcoded 5' primer served in a second PCR lasting about 7 to 11 cycles. MiXCR, run by TCRdb on the 5' RACE reads, gives a single entry per CDR3 protein. The data hold about 770,000 distinct CDR3 sequences, with under 55% observed a single time. Source material: blood. These receptors originate from a man aged 60-69 years in good health.

The rearrangement links TRBV6-1 to TRBJ1-2; weak D call: TRBD1 (5 bases). V gave up 0 bases and J gave up 4 bases, with 12 bases separating them. Per germline, CDR1 MNHNS and CDR2 SASEGT. The CDR3 runs to 15 residues. CDR3 nucleotide sequence: TGTGCCAGCAGTGAAGCGAGGGGCGCGGGCTATGGCTACACCTTC. Its translation is CASSEARGAGYGYTF.

A single count supports this clonotype. The CDR3 loop is CASSPHSRVNEKLFF. CDR3 bases: TGTGCCAGCAGCCCTCACTCCAGGGTGAATGAAAAACTGTTTTTT. The chain has TRBV6-7 and TRBJ1-4; D is possibly TRBD1 (5 bases). TRBV6-7 is an ORF, and what it does is uncertain. This CDR3 comprises 15 residues. V dropped 6 bases and J dropped 5 bases, with 16 bases sitting between them.

This chain uses TRBV5-4 with TRBJ2-1; D may be TRBD1 (6 bases). The CDR3 has 17 amino acids. Germline lookup yields CDR1 SGHNT and CDR2 YYREEE (reference sequence). V was trimmed by 4 bases and J by 3 bases, leaving 20 bases between them. The CDR3 DNA follows: TGTGCCAGCAGCCCTCCTAGGACAGACGGGAACTACAATGAGCAGTTCTTC. It encodes CASSPPRTDGNYNEQFF.

This clonotype was recorded a few times. The chain combines TRBV3-1 with TRBJ2-5; TRBD1 matches 10 bases. The length of the CDR3 is 15 residues. In germline, CDR1 is LGHDT, CDR2 YNNKEL (reference sequence). V lost 4 bases, J lost 5 bases, and 7 bases stayed unmatched. The CDR3 loop is CASSLRDRGAETQYF. In DNA, the CDR3 is TGTGCCAGCAGCCTAAGGGACAGGGGAGCGGAGACCCAGTACTTC.

The chain combines TRBV15 with TRBJ1-4, with D hard to call. The germline CDR1 and CDR2 sequences are LNHNV and YYDKDF (reference sequence). The CDR3 runs 15 residues. The V and J ends lost 0 bases and 3 bases respectively, with 8 bases between them. This CDR3 is CATSRDRQANEKLFF. In DNA, the CDR3 is TGTGCCACCAGCAGAGATCGGCAGGCTAATGAAAAACTGTTTTTT.

The chain has TRBV4-2 and TRBJ2-3; D uncertain. This CDR3 is built from 15 residues. In germline, CDR1 is LGHNA, CDR2 YNFKEQ. Trimming removed 0 bases at V and 5 bases at J, with 12 bases between. The CDR3 reads CASSQDGLVVDTQYF. For the CDR3, the DNA is TGTGCCAGCAGCCAAGATGGGCTAGTCGTAGATACGCAGTATTTT.

This rearrangement joins TRBV25-1 to TRBJ1-1; D might be TRBD1 (5 bases). Germline CDR1 reads MGHDK; CDR2 reads SYGVNS. This CDR3 has 15 residues. Trimming took 9 bases from V and 2 from J, leaving 19 bases between them. CDR3 DNA: TGTGCCAGTAGACCAGGGTATTGGGATAACACTGAAGCTTTCTTT. Protein sequence: CASRPGYWDNTEAFF.

The chain links TRBV6-2 or TRBV6-3 to TRBJ2-3; 8 bases map to TRBD2. The trim removed 4 bases at V and 2 bases at J, leaving 5 bases unmatched. CDR3 size: 15 residues. Germline V lookup: CDR1 MNHEY, CDR2 SVGEGT. DNA for the CDR3: TGTGCCAGCAGTTTGTTTAGCGGGACCACAGATACGCAGTATTTT. Translation: CASSLFSGTTDTQYF.

This chain links TRBV2 with TRBJ2-2; D is uncertain. CDR3 length equals 14 residues. The germline gives CDR1 SNHLY, CDR2 FYNNEI. V was clipped by 6 bases and J by 6 bases, with 14 bases between them. The CDR3, as DNA: TGTGCCAGCAGGGAGAGAATAGGGTCCGGGGAGCTGTTTTTT. It codes for CASRERIGSGELFF.

This clonotype was detected only a few times. The rearrangement uses TRBV9 and TRBJ2-7, with 8 bases identical to TRBD1. After removal of 1 base from V and 2 bases from J, the junction contained 8 bases not matched to a gene. The CDR3 spans 16 residues. Germline CDR1 SGDLS, CDR2 YYNGEE. The CDR3 bases are TGTGCCAGCAGCGTATGGACAGGGCTTGTTCCCTACGAGCAGTACTTC. This gives the protein CASSVWTGLVPYEQYF.

This chain links TRBV9 with TRBJ2-1, with 9 bases aligning to TRBD2. The CDR3 consists of 15 residues. Germline V gene lookup returns CDR1 SGDLS and CDR2 YYNGEE. Trimming removed 0 bases from V and 9 bases from J; junction bases left unmatched: 7. CDR3 sequence reads: CASSVVRGGLSEQFF. CDR3 bases: TGTGCCAGCAGCGTAGTGCGGGGGGGCCTAAGTGAGCAGTTCTTC.

A few counts support this clonotype. The chain is built from TRBV4-3 and TRBJ1-5; D remains ambiguous. The germline gives CDR1 LGHNA, CDR2 YSLEER. Trimming took off 6 bases at V and 7 bases at J, with 16 bases between the two ends. The CDR3 totals 14 residues. DNA of the CDR3: TGCGCCAGCAGTTTCGGTCAGGTTAACCAGCCCCAGCATTTT. As protein: CASSFGQVNQPQHF.

The CDR3 DNA sequence: TGCAGTGCTAGAGCGGACCAGGGGGCGCGAGAGACCCAGTACTTC. Translation: CSARADQGARETQYF. The chain carries TRBV20-1 and TRBJ2-5; 8 nucleotides line up with TRBD1. Germline assignment: CDR1 DFQATT and CDR2 SNEGSKA (reference sequence). Germline trimming cut 1 base from V and 4 bases from J; bases unmatched to any gene: 8. The CDR3 is made up of 15 amino acids.

This CDR3 reads CSVWGAGANVLTF. CDR3 DNA sequence: TGCAGCGTTTGGGGTGCTGGGGCCAACGTCCTGACTTTC. The V call is TRBV29-1, the J call TRBJ2-6; D is unresolved. Germline values: CDR1 SQVTM, CDR2 ANQGSEA. Between the trimmed V and J ends, which lost 5 bases and 2 bases, there was a span of 7 bases. The CDR3 covers 13 residues.

This clonotype was observed a handful of times. This chain links TRBV6-1 with TRBJ2-5; D is unclear. The germline V and J ends were trimmed by 1 base and 7 bases, with 13 bases remaining between them. From germline, CDR1 is MNHNS and CDR2 SASEGT. The CDR3 covers 14 residues. DNA for the CDR3: TGTGCCAGCAGTGAAGAGGTAGCCGGTGGGACCCAGTACTTC. It yields the protein CASSEEVAGGTQYF.

V and J are TRBV9 and TRBJ2-5; D remains ambiguous. The length of the CDR3 is 15 residues. Germline V gene data show CDR1 as SGDLS and CDR2 as YYNGEE. The V end was cut by 4 bases, the J end by 4 bases, with 17 bases between. The CDR3 protein is CASSPGTPKGETQYF. CDR3 nucleotide sequence: TGTGCCAGCAGCCCCGGAACCCCGAAGGGAGAGACCCAGTACTTC. Based on the CDR3 plus reference TRBV9 and TRBJ2-5, the full variable domain is DSGVTQTPKHLITATGQRVTLRCSPRSGDLSVYWYQQSLDQGLQFLIQYYNGEERAKGNILERFSAQQFPDLHSELNLSSLELGDSALYFCASSPGTPKGETQYFGPGTRLLVL.

The chain combines TRBV29-1 with TRBJ2-5; D is undetermined. V was shortened by 5 bases and J by 4 bases, with 8 bases between the two germline ends. The germline V gene encodes CDR1 SQVTM and CDR2 ANQGSEA. CDR3 length equals 11 residues. CDR3 sequence: CSVMVGETQYF. For the CDR3, the DNA is TGCAGCGTTATGGTGGGAGAGACCCAGTACTTC. Based on the CDR3 plus reference TRBV29-1 and TRBJ2-5, the full variable domain is SAVISQKPSRDICQRGTSLTIQCQVDSQVTMMFWYRQQPGQSLTLIATANQGSEATYESGFVIDKFPISRPNLTFSTLTVSNMSPEDSSIYLCSVMVGETQYFGPGTRLLVL.

The chain has TRBV29-1 and TRBJ2-5, with TRBD2 matching 12 bases. The germline gives CDR1 SQVTM, CDR2 ANQGSEA. CDR3 length equals 14 residues. Germline trimming cut 7 bases from V and 11 bases from J; bases unmatched to any gene: 14. CDR3 in amino acids: CSAASGGAVDEQYF. DNA of the CDR3: TGCAGCGCCGCTAGCGGGGGGGCCGTTGATGAGCAGTACTTC.

The V gene is TRBV19, the J gene TRBJ2-4; D could derive from TRBD1 or TRBD2 (5 bases each). The J call may be wrong; the DNA end is better matched by TRBJ2-7. The CDR3 length is 14 residues. Germline loops: CDR1 LNHDA, CDR2 SQIVND (reference sequence). DNA for the CDR3: TGTGCCAGTAGTACGGGACGCTCGGGATCCGAGCAGTACTTC. This sequence encodes CASSTGRSGSEQYF.

This chain joins TRBV10-3 and TRBJ2-2, with D maybe TRBD2 (6 bases). CDR3 size: 12 residues. Trimming shortened V by 10 bases and J by 3 bases, and 9 bases separated the two germline ends. The germline CDR1 and CDR2 sequences are ENHRY and SYGVKD. This CDR3 is CATRLDTGELFF. In nucleotides, the CDR3 is TGTGCCACCCGACTAGACACCGGGGAGCTGTTTTTT.

The chain couples TRBV29-1 to TRBJ1-1; D unresolved. Looked up from germline, CDR1 is SQVTM and CDR2 is ANQGSEA. The CDR3 is made up of 12 amino acids. The V gene lost 4 bases and the J gene lost 1 base, with 7 bases spanning the gap. This CDR3 is CSVAHSNTEAFF. The CDR3 nucleotides are TGCAGCGTTGCTCATTCGAACACTGAAGCTTTCTTT.

V gene TRBV5-4 combines with J gene TRBJ1-5; D ambiguous. The CDR3 loop spans 15 amino acids. The germline CDR1 and CDR2 sequences are SGHNT and YYREEE (reference sequence). Trimming shortened V by 0 bases and J by 2 bases, and 9 bases separated the two germline ends. The CDR3 sequence is CASSLGPAGNQPQHF. Written as DNA, the CDR3 is TGTGCCAGCAGCTTGGGACCGGCGGGCAATCAGCCCCAGCATTTT.

J is TRBJ1-6 and V is TRBV20-1; possibly TRBD1 for D (5 bases). Looked up from germline, CDR1 is DFQATT and CDR2 is SNEGSKA (reference sequence). The CDR3 consists of 16 residues. Trimming stripped 0 bases from V and 6 bases from J, with 15 bases between. The CDR3 is CSARDPRGAGNSPLHF. The CDR3 DNA follows: TGCAGTGCTAGAGATCCCAGAGGGGCAGGTAATTCACCCCTCCACTTT.

This clonotype was recorded a few times. The chain recombines TRBV20-1 with TRBJ1-2, with 7 bases identical to TRBD1. Trimming cost V 6 bases and J 3 bases; bases outside gene matches: 13. The CDR3 length is 15 residues. Germline V gene sequence: CDR1 DFQATT, CDR2 SNEGSKA (reference sequence). The CDR3 coding sequence is TGCAGTGCAAATGTCCCAGGGGGTGGTGACTATGGCTACACCTTC. Encoded protein: CSANVPGGGDYGYTF.

This clonotype was seen a few times. This chain uses TRBV20-1 with TRBJ1-4; D gene unclear. Germline V lookup: CDR1 DFQATT, CDR2 SNEGSKA (reference sequence). The CDR3 loop spans 16 amino acids. V lost 6 bases, J lost 3 bases, and 20 bases lay in between. This chain's CDR3 is CSAAPGPGGPNEKLFF. The CDR3, as DNA: TGCAGTGCCGCCCCCGGACCCGGCGGACCTAATGAAAAACTGTTTTTT.

This chain links TRBV25-1 with TRBJ2-7; either TRBD1 or TRBD2 may supply D (5 bases each). V was clipped by 1 base and J by 12 bases, with 13 bases between them. The germline V gene encodes CDR1 MGHDK and CDR2 SYGVNS. The CDR3 sequence is 12 residues long. The CDR3 reads CASSELWGRLYF. The CDR3 DNA follows: TGTGCCAGCAGTGAATTGTGGGGACGTCTGTACTTC.

The CDR3 coding sequence is TGCGCCAGCAGCCAAATGCGGACTACTTCCTACGAGCAGTACTTC. Protein: CASSQMRTTSYEQYF. The chain is built from TRBV4-1 and TRBJ2-7, with D possibly TRBD2 on 6 matching bases. V lost 2 bases and J 1 base, leaving 12 bases between the germline ends. The CDR3 spans 15 residues. Per germline, CDR1 MGHRA and CDR2 YSYEKL.

There are a few counts of this clonotype. The germline gene is not matched at one end of the junction; a read error may be the cause. The chain is built from TRBV7-7 and TRBJ2-5; D is unresolved. This CDR3 region has 13 residues. Germline V gene data show CDR1 as SSHAT and CDR2 as FNYEAQ (reference sequence). CDR3 in DNA: TGTGCTAGCAGCTTAATCTCCCAAGAGACCCAGTACTTC. Protein: CASSLISQETQYF. Using reference TRBV7-7 and TRBJ2-5 for the parts outside the CDR3, the full variable domain is GAGVSQSPRYKVTKRGQDVTLRCDPISSHATLYWYQQALGQGPEFLTYFNYEAQPDKSGLPSDRFSAERPEGSISTLTIQRTEQRDSAMYRCASSLISQETQYFGPGTRLLVL.

The CDR3 reads CASSPSATNEKLFF. CDR3 DNA sequence: TGTGCCAGCAGCCCCTCGGCAACTAATGAAAAACTGTTTTTT. V gene TRBV6-5 combines with J gene TRBJ1-4; D is unclear. There are 14 residues in the CDR3. V lost 6 bases to trimming and J lost 0 bases, with 8 bases between them. Germline V CDR1 and CDR2: MNHEY, SVGAGI.